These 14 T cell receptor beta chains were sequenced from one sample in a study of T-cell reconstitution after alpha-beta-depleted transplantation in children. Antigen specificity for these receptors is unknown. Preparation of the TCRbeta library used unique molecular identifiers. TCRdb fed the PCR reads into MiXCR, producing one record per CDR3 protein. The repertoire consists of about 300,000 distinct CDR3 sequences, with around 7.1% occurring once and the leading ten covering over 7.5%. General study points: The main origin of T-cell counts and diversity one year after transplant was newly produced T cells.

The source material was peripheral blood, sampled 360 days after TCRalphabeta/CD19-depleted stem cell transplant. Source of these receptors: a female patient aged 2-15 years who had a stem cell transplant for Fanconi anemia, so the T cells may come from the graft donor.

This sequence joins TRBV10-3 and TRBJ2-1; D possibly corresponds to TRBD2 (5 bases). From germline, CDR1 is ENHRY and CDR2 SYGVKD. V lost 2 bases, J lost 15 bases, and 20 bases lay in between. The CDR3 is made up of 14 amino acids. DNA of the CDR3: TGTGCCATCAGTGAGGGCAGTGGCGGGTATCCCCGGTTCTTC. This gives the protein CAISEGSGGYPRFF.

CDR3 sequence (DNA): TGTGCCAGTAGGGGAGGACTAGCGGGGAACCCTCAGCAGTTCTTC. It encodes CASRGGLAGNPQQFF. V is TRBV19 and J is TRBJ2-1; 12 nucleotides match TRBD2. V shed 6 bases, J shed 11 bases, and the junction held 11 bases outside the gene matches. The CDR3 spans 15 residues. Germline-derived CDR1 and CDR2 are LNHDA and SQIVND (reference sequence).

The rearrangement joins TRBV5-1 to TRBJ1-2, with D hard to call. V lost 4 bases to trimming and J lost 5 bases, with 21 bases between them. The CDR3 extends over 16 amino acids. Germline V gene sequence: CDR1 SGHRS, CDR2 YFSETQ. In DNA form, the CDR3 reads TGCGCCAGCAGCGGAGGGATCTTAAGGGATCTATATGGCTACACCTTC. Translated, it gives CASSGGILRDLYGYTF.

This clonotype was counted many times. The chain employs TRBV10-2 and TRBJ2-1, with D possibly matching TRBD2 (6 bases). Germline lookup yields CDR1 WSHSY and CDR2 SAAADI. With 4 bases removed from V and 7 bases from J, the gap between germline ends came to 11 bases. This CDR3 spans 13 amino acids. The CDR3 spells CASSGLGRNEQFF. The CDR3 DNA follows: TGCGCCAGCAGTGGGTTAGGGAGGAATGAGCAGTTCTTC.

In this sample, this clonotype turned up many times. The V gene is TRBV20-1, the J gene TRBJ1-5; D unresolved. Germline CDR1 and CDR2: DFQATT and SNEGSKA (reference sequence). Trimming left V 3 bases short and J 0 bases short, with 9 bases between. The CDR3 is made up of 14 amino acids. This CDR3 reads CSAREAHSNQPQHF. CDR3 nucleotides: TGCAGTGCTAGGGAAGCACATAGCAATCAGCCCCAGCATTTT.

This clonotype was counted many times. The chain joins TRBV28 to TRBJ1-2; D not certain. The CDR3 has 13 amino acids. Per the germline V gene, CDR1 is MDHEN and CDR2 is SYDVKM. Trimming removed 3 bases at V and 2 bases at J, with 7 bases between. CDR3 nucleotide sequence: TGTGCCAGCAGTTTTGGAGGGAACTATGGCTACACCTTC. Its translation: CASSFGGNYGYTF.

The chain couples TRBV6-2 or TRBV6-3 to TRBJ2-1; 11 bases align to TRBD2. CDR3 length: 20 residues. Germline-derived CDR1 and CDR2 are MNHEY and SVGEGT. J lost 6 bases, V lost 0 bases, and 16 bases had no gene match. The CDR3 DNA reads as TGTGCCAGCAGTTACTCGAATAGCGGGGGGGGATTATTATATCGCAATGAGCAGTTCTTC. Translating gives CASSYSNSGGGLLYRNEQFF.

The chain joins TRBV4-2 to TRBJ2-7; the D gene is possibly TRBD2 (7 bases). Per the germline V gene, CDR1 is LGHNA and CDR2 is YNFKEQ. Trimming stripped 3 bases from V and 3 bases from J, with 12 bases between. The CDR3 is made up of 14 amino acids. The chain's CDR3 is CASSHGGPGYEQYF. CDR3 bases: TGTGCCAGCAGCCACGGGGGGCCAGGCTACGAGCAGTACTTC.

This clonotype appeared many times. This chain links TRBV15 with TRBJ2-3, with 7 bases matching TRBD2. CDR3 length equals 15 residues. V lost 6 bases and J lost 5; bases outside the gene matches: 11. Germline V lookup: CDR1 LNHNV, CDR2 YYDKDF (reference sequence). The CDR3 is CATRFGGGAGDTQYF. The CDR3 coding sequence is TGTGCCACCAGGTTTGGGGGAGGGGCGGGAGATACGCAGTATTTT.

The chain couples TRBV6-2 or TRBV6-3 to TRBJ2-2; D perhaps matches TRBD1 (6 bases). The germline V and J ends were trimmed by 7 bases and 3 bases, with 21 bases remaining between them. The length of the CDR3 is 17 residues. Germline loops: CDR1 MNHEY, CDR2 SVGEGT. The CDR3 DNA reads TGTGCCAGCATGGGGGCCACGAGGAGTGGGTACACCGGGGAGCTGTTTTTT. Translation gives CASMGATRSGYTGELFF.

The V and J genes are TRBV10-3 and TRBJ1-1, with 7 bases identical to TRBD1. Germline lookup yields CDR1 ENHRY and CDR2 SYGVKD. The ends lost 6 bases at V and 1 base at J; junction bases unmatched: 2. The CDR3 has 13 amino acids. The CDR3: CAISGTANTEAFF. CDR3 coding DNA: TGTGCCATCAGCGGGACAGCGAACACTGAAGCTTTCTTT.

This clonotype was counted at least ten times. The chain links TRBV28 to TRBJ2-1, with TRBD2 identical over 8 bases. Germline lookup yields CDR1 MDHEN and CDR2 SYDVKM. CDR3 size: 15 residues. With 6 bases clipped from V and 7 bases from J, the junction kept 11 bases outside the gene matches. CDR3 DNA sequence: TGTGCCAGCAGGCTTACGGGACTAGGGAGGAATGAGCAGTTCTTC. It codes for CASRLTGLGRNEQFF.

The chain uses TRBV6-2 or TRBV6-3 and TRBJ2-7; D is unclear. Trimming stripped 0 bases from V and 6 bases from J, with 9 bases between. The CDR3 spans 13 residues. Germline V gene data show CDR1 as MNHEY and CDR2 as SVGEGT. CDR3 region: CASSYSGIGEQYF. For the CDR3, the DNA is TGTGCCAGCAGTTACTCAGGGATTGGCGAGCAGTACTTC.

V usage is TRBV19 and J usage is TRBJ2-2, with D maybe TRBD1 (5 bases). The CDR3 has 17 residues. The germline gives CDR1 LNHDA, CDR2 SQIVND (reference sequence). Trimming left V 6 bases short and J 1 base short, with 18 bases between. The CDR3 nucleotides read TGTGCCAGTAGCGAAATTAGGGGTTTTGGGAACACCGGGGAGCTGTTTTTT. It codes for CASSEIRGFGNTGELFF.